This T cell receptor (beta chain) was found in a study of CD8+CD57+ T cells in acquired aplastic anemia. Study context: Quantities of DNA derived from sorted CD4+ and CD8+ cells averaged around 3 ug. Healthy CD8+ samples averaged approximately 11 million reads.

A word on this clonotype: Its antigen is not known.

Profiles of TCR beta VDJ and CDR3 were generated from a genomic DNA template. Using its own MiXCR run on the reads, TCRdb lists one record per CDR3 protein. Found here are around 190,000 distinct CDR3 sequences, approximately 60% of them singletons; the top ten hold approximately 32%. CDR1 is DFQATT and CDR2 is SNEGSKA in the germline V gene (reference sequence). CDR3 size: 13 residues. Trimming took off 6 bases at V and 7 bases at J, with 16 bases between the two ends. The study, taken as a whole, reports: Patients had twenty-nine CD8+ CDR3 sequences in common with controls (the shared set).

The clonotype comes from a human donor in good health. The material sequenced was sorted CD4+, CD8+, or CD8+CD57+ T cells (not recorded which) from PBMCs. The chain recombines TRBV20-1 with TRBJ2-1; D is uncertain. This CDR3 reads CSASSPVGNEQFF. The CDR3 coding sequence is TGCAGTGCCAGCAGCCCGGTCGGGAATGAGCAGTTCTTC.